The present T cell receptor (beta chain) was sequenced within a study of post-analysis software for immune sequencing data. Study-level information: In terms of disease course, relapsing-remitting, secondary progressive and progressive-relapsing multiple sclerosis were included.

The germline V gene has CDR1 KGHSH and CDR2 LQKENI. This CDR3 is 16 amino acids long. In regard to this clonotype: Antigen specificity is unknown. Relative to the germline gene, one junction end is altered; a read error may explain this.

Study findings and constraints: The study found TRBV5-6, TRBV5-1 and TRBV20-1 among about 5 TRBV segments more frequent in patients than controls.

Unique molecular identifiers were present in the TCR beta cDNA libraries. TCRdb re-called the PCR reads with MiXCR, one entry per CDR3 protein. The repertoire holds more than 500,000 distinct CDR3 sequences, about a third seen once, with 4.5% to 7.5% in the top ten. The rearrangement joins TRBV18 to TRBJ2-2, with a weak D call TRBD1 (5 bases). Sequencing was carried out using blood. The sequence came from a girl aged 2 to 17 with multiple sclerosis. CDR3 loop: CASPPLIGENTGELFF. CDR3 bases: TGTGCCAGCCCACCACTTATAGGGGAGAACACCGGGGAGCTGTTTTTT. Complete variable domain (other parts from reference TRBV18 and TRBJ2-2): NAGVMQNPRHLVRRRGQEARLRCSPMKGHSHVYWYRQLPEEGLKFMVYLQKENIIDESGMPKERFSAEFPKEGPSILRIQQVVRGDSAAYFCASPPLIGENTGELFFGEGSRLTVL.